This paragraph covers one TCR beta chain sequence. Its antigen is unknown. Per-base qualities were not stored, and no clone one base away is much larger. Collaborating institutions collected whole blood in K2EDTA tubes following their own protocols. Collaborator samples were shipped for TCRbeta analysis as frozen whole blood, isolated PBMCs, or DNA extracted from either sample type. The cysteine opens and the phenylalanine closes a CDR3 of 15 amino acids. The DNA shown is the 45-base CDR3, in frame from base 1. V loses 7 bases at its end and J loses 0 bases; junction bases beyond the gene matches: 3. Per the germline V gene (reference sequence), LNHDA is the CDR1 and SQIVND is the CDR2. TCRbeta CDR3 regions were amplified from genomic DNA by means of the immunoSEQ Assay, a bias-controlled multiplex PCR. Per the original workflow: The number of nucleated cells in each sample was estimated from the amplification of reference gene primers within the assay. Sequence reads were collapsed and filtered to measure the absolute abundance of every unique TCRbeta CDR3 rearrangement. For each sample, productive Simpson clonality was calculated as the square root of Simpson's diversity index across productive rearrangements. TCRdb limited this immuneACCESS table to in-frame rearrangements with V and J called. A share of clones is missing; checked studies link under half to unresolved V genes, and the rest is unexplained. V, J and clone size were drawn from that table, and D and trimming were deduced from the DNA. The table for this sample lists 99,000 or so clones; roughly 90% of them were counted only once. Approximately 6% of the sample comes from the top ten.

The entry originates in a study of blood T cell repertoires in COVID-19 (TCRdb year 2020). Concerning the study at large: Collaborator samples came from the United States, Italy and Spain and covered acute and convalescent phases of COVID-19. Where available, HLA class I and class II types were taken from metadata supplied by the sample provider and were not determined by assay-based typing. The material from the prospective study consisted of cDNA or gDNA derived from T cells, B-cell-depleted T cells, or PBMCs. The repertoires were made available in a free public database intended to serve as a resource for research on the immune response to SARS-CoV-2. The samples were drawn from two sources: the first 160 participants of the ongoing ImmuneRACE study, and 1,000 to 1,500 subjects contributed by 6 global collaborators. The dataset comprised deeply sampled blood TCRbeta repertoires from subjects exposed to, actively infected with, or recovered from COVID-19. Nearly every sample came with metadata listing a de-identified subject ID, COVID-19 status, age in years and sex. General conclusions and limits of the study: The quantity of clinical and demographic metadata differed by source and by participant and was supplied without curation.

Material: peripheral blood. The chain is assembled from TRBV19 and TRBJ2-3, with TRBD2 identical over 11 junction bases. This sequence originates from a human donor in a cohort sampled during active COVID-19. The DNA sequence is given as TGTGCCAGTATGGGACTAGCGGCTAGCACAGATACGCAGTATTTT. This is translated as CASMGLAASTDTQYF.